This T cell receptor beta chain came from a study of lymphopenia after photon versus proton radiotherapy. Findings of the study overall: After the lymphocyte nadir, photon-treated repertoires showed oligoclonal expansion, especially of CD8+ Temra cells. Relative stability marked proton patients; photon patients lost diversity and naive cells. Survival link was tested only in deceased patients; proton benefit remains a possibility. A bigger post-nadir fall in TCR diversity correlated inversely with survival time in deceased patients.

About this clone: What it binds is unknown.

Germline-derived CDR1 and CDR2 are MNHEY and SMNVEV (reference sequence). This CDR3 comprises 15 residues. V dropped 4 bases and J dropped 2 bases, with 12 bases sitting between them. The method was immunoSEQ multiplex PCR; TCRdb's version includes in-frame clones alone and lacks a portion of them. The sample lists fewer than 70,000 clones, over 70% seen once, with under 14% in the top ten. Sequencing was performed on peripheral blood, taken from a patient treated with proton-based radiotherapy. The chain couples TRBV27 to TRBJ1-3; the D gene is possibly TRBD1 (5 bases). The sequence derives from an elderly man with esophageal cancer. CDR3 residues: CASSSLGTAGNTIYF. The CDR3 DNA sequence: TGTGCCAGCAGTTCCCTCGGGACGGCTGGAAACACCATATATTTT.